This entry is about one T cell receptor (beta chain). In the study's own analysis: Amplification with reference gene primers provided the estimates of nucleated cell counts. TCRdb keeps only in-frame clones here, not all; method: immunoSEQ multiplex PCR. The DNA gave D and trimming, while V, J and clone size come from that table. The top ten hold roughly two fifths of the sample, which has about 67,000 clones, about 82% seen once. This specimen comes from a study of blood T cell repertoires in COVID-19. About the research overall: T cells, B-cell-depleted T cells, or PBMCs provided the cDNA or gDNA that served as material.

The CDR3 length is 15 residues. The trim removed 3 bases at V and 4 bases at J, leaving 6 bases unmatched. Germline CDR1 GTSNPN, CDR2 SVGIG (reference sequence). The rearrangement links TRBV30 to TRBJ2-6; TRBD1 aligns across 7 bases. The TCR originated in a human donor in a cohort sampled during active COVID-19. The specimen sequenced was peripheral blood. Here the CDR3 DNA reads TGTGCCTGGAGAACAGGGGCGTTAGGGGCCAACGTCCTGACTTTC. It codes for CAWRTGALGANVLTF.